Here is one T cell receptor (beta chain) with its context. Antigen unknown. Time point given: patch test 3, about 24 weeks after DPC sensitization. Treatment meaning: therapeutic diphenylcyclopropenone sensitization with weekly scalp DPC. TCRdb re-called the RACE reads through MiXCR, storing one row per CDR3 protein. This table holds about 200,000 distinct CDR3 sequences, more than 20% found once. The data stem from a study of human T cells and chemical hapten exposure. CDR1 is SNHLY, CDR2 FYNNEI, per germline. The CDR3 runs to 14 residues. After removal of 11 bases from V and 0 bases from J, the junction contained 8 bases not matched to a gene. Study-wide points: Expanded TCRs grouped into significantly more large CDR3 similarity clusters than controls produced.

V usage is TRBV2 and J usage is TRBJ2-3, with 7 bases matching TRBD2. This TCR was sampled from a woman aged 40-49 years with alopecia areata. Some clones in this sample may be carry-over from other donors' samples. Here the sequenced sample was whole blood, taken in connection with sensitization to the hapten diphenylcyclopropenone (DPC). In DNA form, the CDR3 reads TGTGCCGGGAGGGACGGACTAAGCACAGATACGCAGTATTTT. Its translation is CAGRDGLSTDTQYF.